This T cell receptor beta chain was captured by sequencing in a study of blood T cell repertoires in COVID-19 (dated by TCRdb to 2018 to 2021). Some background on the complete study: Samples from collaborators originated in the United States, Italy and Spain and spanned both the acute and convalescent phases of COVID-19. The prospective study material was composed of cDNA or gDNA derived from T cells, B-cell-depleted T cells, or PBMCs. The dataset comprised deeply sampled blood TCRbeta repertoires from subjects exposed to, actively infected with, or recovered from COVID-19. The repertoires were released in a freely available public database intended as a resource for research on the immune response to SARS-CoV-2. Samples came from the ongoing ImmuneRACE study (first 160 participants) plus 1,254 subjects from 6 global collaborators. Nearly every sample came with metadata listing a de-identified subject ID, COVID-19 status, age in years and sex. Where available, HLA class I and class II types were obtained from metadata supplied by the sample provider rather than from assay-based typing.

TCRbeta CDR3 regions were amplified from genomic DNA using the immunoSEQ Assay, a bias-controlled multiplex PCR. In the original analysis: The number of nucleated cells in each sample was estimated from the amplification of reference gene primers within the assay. To quantify the absolute abundance of each unique TCRbeta CDR3 rearrangement, sequence reads were collapsed and filtered. For each sample, productive Simpson clonality was calculated by taking the square root of Simpson's diversity index across productive rearrangements. Entries here come from immuneACCESS through TCRdb and include only in-frame sequences with V and J called. Some clones fail to appear in such tables; in the studies checked, an unresolved V gene covers under half of the shortfall, and the cause of the remainder is unknown. That table furnishes V, J and clone size, whereas the DNA furnished D and trimming. The sample includes approximately 240,000 clones, with around 80% observed a single time. Of the sample, 15% to 20% falls within the top ten clones.

Collaborating institutions collected whole blood in K2EDTA tubes following their own protocols. For TCRbeta analysis, collaborators shipped samples in one of three forms: frozen whole blood, isolated PBMCs, or DNA extracted from either of those sample types. At the junction V is shortened by 4 bases and J by 0 bases, with 10 bases in between. The CDR3 goes from the cysteine to the phenylalanine over 14 residues. Only CDR3 DNA is held: 42 bases, read in frame from base 1. CDR1 and CDR2, per the germline V gene, are SGHRS and YFSETQ. What the authors observed across the whole study: The quantity of clinical and demographic metadata differed by source and by participant and was supplied without curation.

The sample holds a few counts of this clone. What this receptor recognizes is not known. No much larger clone exists at a distance of one base, and base qualities are not known. The rearrangement joined TRBV5-1 to TRBJ1-2, with TRBD1 as a weak D call on 6 bases. The receptor was isolated from a woman aged 80 or over with active or convalescent COVID-19. Input material: peripheral blood. The CDR3 protein sequence reads: CASSERTANYGYTF. In nucleotides, the sequence is TGCGCCAGCAGCGAGCGGACAGCTAACTATGGCTACACCTTC.